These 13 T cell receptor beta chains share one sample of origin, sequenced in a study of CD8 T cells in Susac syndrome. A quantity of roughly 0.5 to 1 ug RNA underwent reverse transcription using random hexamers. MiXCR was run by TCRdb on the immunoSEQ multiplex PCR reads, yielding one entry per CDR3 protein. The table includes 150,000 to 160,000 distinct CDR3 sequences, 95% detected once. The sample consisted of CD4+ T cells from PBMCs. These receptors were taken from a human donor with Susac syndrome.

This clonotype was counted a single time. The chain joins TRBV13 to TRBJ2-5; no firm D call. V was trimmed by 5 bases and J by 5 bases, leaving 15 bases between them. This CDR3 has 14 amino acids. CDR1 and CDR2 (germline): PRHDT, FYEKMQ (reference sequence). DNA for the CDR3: TGTGCCAGCAGCCTCGCCACCCCCGGGGAGACCCAGTACTTC. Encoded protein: CASSLATPGETQYF.

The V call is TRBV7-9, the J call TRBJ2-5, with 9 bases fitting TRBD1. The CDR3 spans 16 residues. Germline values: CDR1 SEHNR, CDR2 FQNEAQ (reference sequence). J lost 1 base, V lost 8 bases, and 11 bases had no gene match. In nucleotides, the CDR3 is TGTGCCAGCTCCGGGACAGGGTTTAACGGCCAAGAGACCCAGTACTTC. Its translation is CASSGTGFNGQETQYF.

Here the CDR3 reads CASSPRLAGENEQFF. CDR3 DNA: TGTGCCAGCAGCCCCAGACTAGCGGGGGAAAATGAGCAGTTCTTC. This chain links TRBV4-2 with TRBJ2-1; TRBD2 agrees at 12 bases. The length of the CDR3 is 15 residues. Germline V CDR1 and CDR2: LGHNA, YNFKEQ. Trimming removed 4 bases from V and 7 bases from J; junction bases left unmatched: 5.

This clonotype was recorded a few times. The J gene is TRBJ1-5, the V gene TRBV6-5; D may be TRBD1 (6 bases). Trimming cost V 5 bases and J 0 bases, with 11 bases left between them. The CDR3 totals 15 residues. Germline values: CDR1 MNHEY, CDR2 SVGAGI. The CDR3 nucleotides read TGTGCCAGCAGTCTCGACAGGAATAGCAATCAGCCCCAGCATTTT. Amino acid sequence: CASSLDRNSNQPQHF.

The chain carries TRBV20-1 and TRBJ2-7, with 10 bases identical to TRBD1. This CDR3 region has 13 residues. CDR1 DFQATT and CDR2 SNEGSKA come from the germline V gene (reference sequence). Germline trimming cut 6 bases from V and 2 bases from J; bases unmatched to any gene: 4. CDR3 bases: TGCAGTGCCGCGGGACAGGGGACCTACGAGCAGTACTTC. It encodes CSAAGQGTYEQYF.

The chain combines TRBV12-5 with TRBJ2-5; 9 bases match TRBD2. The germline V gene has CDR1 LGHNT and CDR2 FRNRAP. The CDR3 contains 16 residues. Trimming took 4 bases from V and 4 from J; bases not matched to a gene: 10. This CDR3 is CASGSLLTSGPETQYF. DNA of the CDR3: TGTGCTAGTGGTTCCCTCCTGACTAGCGGTCCAGAGACCCAGTACTTC.

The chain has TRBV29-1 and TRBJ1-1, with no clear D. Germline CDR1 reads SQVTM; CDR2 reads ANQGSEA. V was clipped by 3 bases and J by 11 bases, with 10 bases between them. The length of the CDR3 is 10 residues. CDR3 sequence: CSVEAPRAFF. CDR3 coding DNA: TGCAGCGTTGAGGCCCCACGGGCTTTCTTT.

CDR3 residues: CSVRGTGGTEAFF. CDR3 coding DNA: TGCAGCGTTCGTGGGACAGGGGGCACTGAAGCTTTCTTT. The chain uses TRBV29-1 and TRBJ1-1; 11 nucleotides line up with TRBD1. Germline loops: CDR1 SQVTM, CDR2 ANQGSEA. The V and J ends lost 5 bases and 4 bases, in that order; junction bases with no gene match: 3. The CDR3 sequence is 13 residues long.

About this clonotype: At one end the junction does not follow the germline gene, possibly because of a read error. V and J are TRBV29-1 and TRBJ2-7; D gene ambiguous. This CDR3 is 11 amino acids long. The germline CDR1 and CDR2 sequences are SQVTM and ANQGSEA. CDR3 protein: CSVQERHEQYF. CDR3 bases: TGCAGCGTTCAAGAACGACACGAGCAGTACTTC.

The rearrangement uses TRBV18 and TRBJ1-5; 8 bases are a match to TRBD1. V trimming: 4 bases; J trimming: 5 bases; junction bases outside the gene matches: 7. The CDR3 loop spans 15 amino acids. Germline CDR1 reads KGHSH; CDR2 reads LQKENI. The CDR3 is CASSRRTGPDQPQHF. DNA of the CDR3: TGTGCCAGCTCACGAAGGACAGGGCCGGATCAGCCCCAGCATTTT.

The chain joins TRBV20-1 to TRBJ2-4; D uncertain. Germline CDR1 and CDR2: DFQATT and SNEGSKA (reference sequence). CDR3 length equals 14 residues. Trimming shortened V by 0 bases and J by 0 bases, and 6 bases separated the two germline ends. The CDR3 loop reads CSARDRIAKNIQYF. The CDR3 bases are TGCAGTGCTAGAGATCGTATAGCCAAAAACATTCAGTACTTC.

In DNA form, the CDR3 reads TGCGCCAGCAGCTTGGCCGAAGGGGCGGGGGAGACCCAGTACTTC. The encoded protein is CASSLAEGAGETQYF. The chain combines TRBV5-1 with TRBJ2-5; the D gene is possibly TRBD2 (6 bases). The CDR3 is 15 residues long. CDR1 is SGHRS, CDR2 YFSETQ, per germline. V dropped 0 bases and J dropped 5 bases, with 14 bases sitting between them. The full variable domain, with the rest looked up from reference TRBV5-1 and TRBJ2-5, is KAGVTQTPRYLIKTRGQQVTLSCSPISGHRSVSWYQQTPGQGLQFLFEYFSETQRNKGNFPGRFSGRQFSNSRSEMNVSTLELGDSALYLCASSLAEGAGETQYFGPGTRLLVL.

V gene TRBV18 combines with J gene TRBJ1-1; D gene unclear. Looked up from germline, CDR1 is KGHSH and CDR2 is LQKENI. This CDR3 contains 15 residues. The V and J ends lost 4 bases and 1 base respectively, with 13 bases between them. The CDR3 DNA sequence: TGTGCCAGCTCACTAGCCGACGGACGGAACACTGAAGCTTTCTTT. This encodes CASSLADGRNTEAFF.